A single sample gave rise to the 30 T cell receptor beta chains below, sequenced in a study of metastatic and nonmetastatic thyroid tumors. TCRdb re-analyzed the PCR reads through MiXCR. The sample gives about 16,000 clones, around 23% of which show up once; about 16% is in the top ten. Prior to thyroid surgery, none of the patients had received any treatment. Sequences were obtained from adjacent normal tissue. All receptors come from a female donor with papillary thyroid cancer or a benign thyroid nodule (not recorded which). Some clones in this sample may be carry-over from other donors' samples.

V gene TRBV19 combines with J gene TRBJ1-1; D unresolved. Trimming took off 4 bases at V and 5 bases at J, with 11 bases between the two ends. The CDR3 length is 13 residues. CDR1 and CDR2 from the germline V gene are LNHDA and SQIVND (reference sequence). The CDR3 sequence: CASSRGRGTEAFF. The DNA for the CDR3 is TGTGCCAGTAGTAGAGGAAGAGGGACTGAAGCTTTCTTT.

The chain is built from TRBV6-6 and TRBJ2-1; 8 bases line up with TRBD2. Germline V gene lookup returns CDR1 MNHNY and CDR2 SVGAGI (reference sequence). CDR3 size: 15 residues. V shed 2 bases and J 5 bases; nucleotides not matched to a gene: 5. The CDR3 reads CASSYAGTRNNEQFF. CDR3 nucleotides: TGTGCCAGCAGTTACGCCGGGACTAGGAACAATGAGCAGTTCTTC.

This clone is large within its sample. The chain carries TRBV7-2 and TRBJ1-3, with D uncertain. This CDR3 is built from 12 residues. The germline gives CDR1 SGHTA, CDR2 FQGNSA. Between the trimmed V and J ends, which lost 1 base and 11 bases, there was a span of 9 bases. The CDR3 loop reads CASSLVGRSIYF. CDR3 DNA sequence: TGTGCCAGCAGCTTAGTTGGCAGGTCCATATATTTT.

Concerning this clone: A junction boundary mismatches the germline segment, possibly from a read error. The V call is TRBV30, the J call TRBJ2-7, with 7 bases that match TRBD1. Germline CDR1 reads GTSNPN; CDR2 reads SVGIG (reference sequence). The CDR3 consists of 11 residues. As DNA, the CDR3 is TGTGCCTGGAGCCGAGAGGGGGCTATGAACTTC. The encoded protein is CAWSREGAMNF.

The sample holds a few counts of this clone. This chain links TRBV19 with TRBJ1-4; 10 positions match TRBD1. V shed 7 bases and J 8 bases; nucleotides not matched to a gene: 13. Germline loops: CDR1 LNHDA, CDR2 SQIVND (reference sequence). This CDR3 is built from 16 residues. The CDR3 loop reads CASTPGEETGGEKLFF. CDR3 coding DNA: TGTGCCAGTACCCCAGGGGAGGAGACAGGGGGCGAAAAACTGTTTTTT.

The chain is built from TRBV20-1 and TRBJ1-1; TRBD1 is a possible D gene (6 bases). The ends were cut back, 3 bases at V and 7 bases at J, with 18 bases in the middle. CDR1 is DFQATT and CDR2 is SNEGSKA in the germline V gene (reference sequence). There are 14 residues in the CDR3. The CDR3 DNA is TGCAGTGCTAGTCCAGGGGCCCTTGGTATTGAAGCTTTCTTT. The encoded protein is CSASPGALGIEAFF.

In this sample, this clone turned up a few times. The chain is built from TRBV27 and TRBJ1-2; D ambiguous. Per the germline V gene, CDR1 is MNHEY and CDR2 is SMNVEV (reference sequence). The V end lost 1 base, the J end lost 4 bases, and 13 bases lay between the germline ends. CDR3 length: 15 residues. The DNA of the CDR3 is TGTGCCAGCAGTTTATATCCAGACACTTTCTATGGCTACACCTTC. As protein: CASSLYPDTFYGYTF.

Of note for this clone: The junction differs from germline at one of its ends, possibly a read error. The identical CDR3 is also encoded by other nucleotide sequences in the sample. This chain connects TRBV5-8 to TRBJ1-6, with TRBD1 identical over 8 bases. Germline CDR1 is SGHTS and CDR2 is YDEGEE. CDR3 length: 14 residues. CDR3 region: CASSFDRAQGALHF. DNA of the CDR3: TGTGCCAGCAGCTTCGACAGGGCCCAGGGGGCCCTCCATTTT.

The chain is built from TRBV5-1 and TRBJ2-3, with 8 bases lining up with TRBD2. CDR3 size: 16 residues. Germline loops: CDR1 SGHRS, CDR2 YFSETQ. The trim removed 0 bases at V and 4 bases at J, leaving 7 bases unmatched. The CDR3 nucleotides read TGCGCCAGCAGCTTGGTGGCGGGAGGCGGGGCAGATACGCAGTATTTT. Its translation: CASSLVAGGGADTQYF.

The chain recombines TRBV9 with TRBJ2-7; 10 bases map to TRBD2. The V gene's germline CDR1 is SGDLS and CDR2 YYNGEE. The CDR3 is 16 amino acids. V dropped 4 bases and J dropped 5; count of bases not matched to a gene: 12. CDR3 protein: CASSSRLVTSGDEQYF. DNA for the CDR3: TGTGCCAGCAGCTCGAGACTAGTTACTAGCGGGGACGAGCAGTACTTC.

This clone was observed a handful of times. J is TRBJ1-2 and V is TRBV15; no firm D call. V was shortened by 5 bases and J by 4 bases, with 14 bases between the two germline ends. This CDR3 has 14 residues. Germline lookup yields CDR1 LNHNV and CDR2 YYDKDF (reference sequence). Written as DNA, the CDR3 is TGTGCCACCAGCCTCCATCCGGGGATCTATGGCTACACCTTC. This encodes CATSLHPGIYGYTF.

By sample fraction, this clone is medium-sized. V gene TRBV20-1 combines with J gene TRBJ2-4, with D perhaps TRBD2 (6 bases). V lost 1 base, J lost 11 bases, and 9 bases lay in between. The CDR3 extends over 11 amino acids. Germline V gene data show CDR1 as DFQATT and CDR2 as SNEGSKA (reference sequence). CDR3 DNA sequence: TGCAGTGCTAGAGGACTAGAGGTTCAGTACTTC. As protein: CSARGLEVQYF.

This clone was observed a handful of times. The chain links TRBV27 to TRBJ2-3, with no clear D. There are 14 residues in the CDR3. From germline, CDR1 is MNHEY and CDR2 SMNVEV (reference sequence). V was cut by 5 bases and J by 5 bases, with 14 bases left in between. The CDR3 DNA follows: TGTGCCAGCAGTCTCTCAGCCTTTCGAGATACGCAGTATTTT. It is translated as CASSLSAFRDTQYF.

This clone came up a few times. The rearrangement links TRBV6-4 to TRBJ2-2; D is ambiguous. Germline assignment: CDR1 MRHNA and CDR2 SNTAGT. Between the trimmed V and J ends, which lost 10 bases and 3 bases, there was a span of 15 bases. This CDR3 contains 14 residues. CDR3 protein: CATSQSVDTGELFF. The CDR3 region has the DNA TGTGCCACTTCGCAGTCCGTGGACACCGGGGAGCTGTTTTTT.

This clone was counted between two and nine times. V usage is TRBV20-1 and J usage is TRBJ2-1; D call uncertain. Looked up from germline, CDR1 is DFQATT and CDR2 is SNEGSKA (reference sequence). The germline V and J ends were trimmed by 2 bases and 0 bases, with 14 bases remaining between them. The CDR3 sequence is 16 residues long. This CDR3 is CSARRSQRSSYNEQFF. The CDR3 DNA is TGCAGTGCTAGAAGGAGTCAAAGGAGCTCCTACAATGAGCAGTTCTTC.

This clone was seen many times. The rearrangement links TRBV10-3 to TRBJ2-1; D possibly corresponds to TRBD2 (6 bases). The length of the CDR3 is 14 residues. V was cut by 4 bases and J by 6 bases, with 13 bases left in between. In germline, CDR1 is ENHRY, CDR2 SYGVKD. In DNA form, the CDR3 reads TGTGCCATCAGTGTCTCCCCGGAGGGCAATGAGCAGTTCTTC. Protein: CAISVSPEGNEQFF.

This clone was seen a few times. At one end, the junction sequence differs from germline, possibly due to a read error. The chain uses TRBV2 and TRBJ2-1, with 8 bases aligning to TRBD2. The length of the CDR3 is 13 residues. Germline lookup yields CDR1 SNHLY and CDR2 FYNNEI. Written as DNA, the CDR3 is TGTGCCAGCGGAACTAGCGGAAACAATAAGCAGTTCTTC. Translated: CASGTSGNNKQFF.

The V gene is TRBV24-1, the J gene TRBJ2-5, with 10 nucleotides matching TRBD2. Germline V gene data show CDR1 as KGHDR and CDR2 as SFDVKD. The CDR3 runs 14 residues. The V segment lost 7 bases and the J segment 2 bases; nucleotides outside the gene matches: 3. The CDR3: CATRGTSVQETQYF. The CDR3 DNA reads TGTGCCACCAGGGGGACTAGCGTTCAAGAGACCCAGTACTTC.

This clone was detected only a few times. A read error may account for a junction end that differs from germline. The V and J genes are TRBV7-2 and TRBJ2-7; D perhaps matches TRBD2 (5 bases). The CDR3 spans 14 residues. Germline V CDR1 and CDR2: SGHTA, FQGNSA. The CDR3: CASSLDAGAPTEDF. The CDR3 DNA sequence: TGTGCCAGCAGCTTAGACGCGGGCGCTCCCACTGAGGACTTC.

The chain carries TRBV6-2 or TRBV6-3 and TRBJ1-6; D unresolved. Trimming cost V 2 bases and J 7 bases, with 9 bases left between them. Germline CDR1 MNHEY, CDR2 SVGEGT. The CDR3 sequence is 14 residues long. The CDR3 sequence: CASSYAQQNSPLHF. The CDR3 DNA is TGTGCCAGCAGTTACGCCCAACAAAATTCACCCCTCCACTTT.

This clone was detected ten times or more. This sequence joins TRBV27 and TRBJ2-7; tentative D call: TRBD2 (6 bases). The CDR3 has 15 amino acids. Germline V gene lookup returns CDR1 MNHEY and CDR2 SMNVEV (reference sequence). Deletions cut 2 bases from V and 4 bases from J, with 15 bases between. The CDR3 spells CASSLGAGLTYEQYF. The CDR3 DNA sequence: TGTGCCAGCAGTTTAGGGGCTGGACTAACGTACGAGCAGTACTTC.

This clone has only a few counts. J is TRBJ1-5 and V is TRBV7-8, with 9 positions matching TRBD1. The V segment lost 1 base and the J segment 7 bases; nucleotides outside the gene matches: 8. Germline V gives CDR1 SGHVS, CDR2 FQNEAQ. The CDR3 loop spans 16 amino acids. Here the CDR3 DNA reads TGTGCCAGCAGCTTAGATGGGACAGGGACGGGGCAGCCCCAGCATTTT. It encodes CASSLDGTGTGQPQHF.

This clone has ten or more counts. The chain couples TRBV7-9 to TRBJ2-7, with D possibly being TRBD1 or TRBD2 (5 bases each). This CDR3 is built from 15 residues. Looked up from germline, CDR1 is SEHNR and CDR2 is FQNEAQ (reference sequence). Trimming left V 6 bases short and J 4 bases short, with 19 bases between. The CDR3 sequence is CASRGETPFSYEQYF. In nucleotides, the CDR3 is TGTGCCAGCAGGGGGGAAACCCCCTTCTCTTACGAGCAGTACTTC. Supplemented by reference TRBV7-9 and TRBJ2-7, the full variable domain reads DTGVSQNPRHKITKRGQNVTFRCDPISEHNRLYWYRQTLGQGPEFLTYFQNEAQLEKSRLLSDRFSAERPKGSFSTLEIQRTEQGDSAMYLCASRGETPFSYEQYFGPGTRLTVT.

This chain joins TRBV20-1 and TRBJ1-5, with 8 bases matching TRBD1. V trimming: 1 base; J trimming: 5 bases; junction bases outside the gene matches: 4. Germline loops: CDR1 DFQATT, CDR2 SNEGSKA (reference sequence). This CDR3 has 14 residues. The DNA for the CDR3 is TGCAGTGCTAGAGGGGCGACAGGGGATCAGCCCCAGCATTTT. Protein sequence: CSARGATGDQPQHF.

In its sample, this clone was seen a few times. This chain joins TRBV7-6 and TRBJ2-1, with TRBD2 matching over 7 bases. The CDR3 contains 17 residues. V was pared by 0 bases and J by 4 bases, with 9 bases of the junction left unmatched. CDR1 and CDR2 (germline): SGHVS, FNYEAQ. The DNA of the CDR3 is TGTGCCAGCAGCTTAGCGGGGAGGGCAGTCGGGTACAATGAGCAGTTCTTC. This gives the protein CASSLAGRAVGYNEQFF.

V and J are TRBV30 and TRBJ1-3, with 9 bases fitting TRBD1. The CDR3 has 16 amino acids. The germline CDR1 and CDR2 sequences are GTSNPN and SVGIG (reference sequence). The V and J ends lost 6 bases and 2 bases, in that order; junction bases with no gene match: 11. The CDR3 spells CACDRQGDWAGNTIYF. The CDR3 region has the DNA TGTGCCTGCGATAGACAGGGGGATTGGGCTGGAAACACCATATATTTT.

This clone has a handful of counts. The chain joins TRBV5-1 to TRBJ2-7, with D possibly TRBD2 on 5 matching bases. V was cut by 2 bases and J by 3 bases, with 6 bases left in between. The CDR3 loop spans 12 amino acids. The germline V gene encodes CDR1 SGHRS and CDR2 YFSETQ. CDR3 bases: TGCGCCAGCAGCTTTGAGGGCTACGAGCAGTACTTC. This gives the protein CASSFEGYEQYF.

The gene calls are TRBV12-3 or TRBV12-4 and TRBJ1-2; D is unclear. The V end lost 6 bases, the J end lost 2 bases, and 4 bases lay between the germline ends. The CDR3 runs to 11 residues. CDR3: CASRKNYGYTF. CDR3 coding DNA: TGTGCCAGCAGGAAAAACTATGGCTACACCTTC.

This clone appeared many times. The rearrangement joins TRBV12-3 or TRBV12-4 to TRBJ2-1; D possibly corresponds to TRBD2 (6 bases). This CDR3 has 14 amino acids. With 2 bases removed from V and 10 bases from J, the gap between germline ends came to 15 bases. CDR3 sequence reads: CASSLQGKGGEQFF. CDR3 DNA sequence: TGTGCCAGCAGTTTACAGGGAAAAGGAGGGGAGCAGTTCTTC.

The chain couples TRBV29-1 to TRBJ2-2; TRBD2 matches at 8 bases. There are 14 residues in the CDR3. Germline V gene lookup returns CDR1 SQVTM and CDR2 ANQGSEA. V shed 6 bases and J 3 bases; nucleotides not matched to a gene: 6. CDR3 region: CSVEIAGYTGELFF. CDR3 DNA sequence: TGCAGCGTGGAGATAGCGGGATACACCGGGGAGCTGTTTTTT.